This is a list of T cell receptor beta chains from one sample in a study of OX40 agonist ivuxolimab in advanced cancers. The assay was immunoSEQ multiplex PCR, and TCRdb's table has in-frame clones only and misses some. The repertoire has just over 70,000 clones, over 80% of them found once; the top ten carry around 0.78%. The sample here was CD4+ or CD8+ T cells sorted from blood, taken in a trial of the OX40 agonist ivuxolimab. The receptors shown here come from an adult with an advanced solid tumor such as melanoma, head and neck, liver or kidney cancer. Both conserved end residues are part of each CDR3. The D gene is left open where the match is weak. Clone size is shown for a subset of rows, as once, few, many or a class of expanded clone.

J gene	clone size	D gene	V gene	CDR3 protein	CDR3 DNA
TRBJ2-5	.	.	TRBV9	CASSAPQGVAKKGETQYF	TGTGCCAGCAGCGCACCCCAGGGTGTAGCGAAAAAGGGAGAGACCCAGTACTTC
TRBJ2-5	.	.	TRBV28	CASSTSAPLGGETQYF	TGTGCCAGCAGTACGTCCGCGCCTCTAGGAGGAGAGACCCAGTACTTC
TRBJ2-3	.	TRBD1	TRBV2	CASTWDRATDTQYF	TGTGCCAGCACCTGGGACAGGGCCACAGATACGCAGTATTTT
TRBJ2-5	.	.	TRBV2	CASSDGQPGETQYF	TGTGCCAGCAGTGACGGGCAGCCCGGGGAGACCCAGTACTTC
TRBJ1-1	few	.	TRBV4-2	CASSQDQGRVAGEAFF	TGTGCCAGCAGCCAAGATCAGGGGCGTGTGGCGGGTGAAGCTTTCTTT
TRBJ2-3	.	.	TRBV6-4	CASSEDRSTDTQYF	TGTGCCAGCAGTGAAGACCGTAGCACAGATACGCAGTATTTT
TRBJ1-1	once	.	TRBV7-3	CASSVKGGTEAFF	TGTGCCAGCAGCGTAAAGGGGGGTACTGAAGCTTTCTTT
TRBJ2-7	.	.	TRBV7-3	CASSPDSQKQYF	TGTGCCAGCAGCCCGGACTCTCAGAAGCAGTACTTC
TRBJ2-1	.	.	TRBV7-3	CASSPLTSSYNEQFF	TGTGCCAGCAGCCCCCTGACTAGCTCCTACAATGAGCAGTTCTTC
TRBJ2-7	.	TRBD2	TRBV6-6	CASRRTSGRFHEQYF	TGTGCCAGCAGAAGGACTAGCGGGAGGTTCCACGAGCAGTACTTC
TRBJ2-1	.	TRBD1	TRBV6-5	CASTDRGNEQFF	TGTGCCAGCACGGACAGGGGTAATGAGCAGTTCTTC